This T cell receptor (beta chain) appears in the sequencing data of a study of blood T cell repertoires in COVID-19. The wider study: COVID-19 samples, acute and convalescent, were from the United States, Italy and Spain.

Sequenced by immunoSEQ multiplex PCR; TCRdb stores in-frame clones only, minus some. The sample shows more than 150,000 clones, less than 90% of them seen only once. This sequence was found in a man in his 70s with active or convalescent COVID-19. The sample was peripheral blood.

CDR3 coding DNA: TGTGCCAGCAGCCAAGATGAGACTAGCGGGGGAAGCTCCTACAATGAGCAGTTCTTC. It encodes CASSQDETSGGSSYNEQFF. This chain connects TRBV14 to TRBJ2-1; 12 bases align to TRBD2. This CDR3 spans 19 amino acids. With V trimmed by 0 bases and J by 0 bases, 6 bases remained unmatched. Germline V lookup: CDR1 SGHDN, CDR2 FVKESK. The whole variable domain, filled in from reference TRBV14 and TRBJ2-1, reads EAGVTQFPSHSVIEKGQTVTLRCDPISGHDNLYWYRRVMGKEIKFLLHFVKESKQDESGMPNNRFLAERTGGTYSTLKVQPAELEDSGVYFCASSQDETSGGSSYNEQFFGPGTRLTVL.